Below are 4 T cell receptor beta chains sequenced from a single sample in a study of regulatory T cells in long-lasting Graves disease. For TCR beta, libraries came from iRepertoire HTBI primers and Arm-PCR of CDR3 regions. TCRdb independently ran MiXCR on the multiplex PCR reads; one entry per CDR3 protein. Seen here are fewer than 650,000 distinct CDR3 sequences, around 15% observed once, and the top ten hold roughly 18%. As to time point: newly diagnosed GD, antithyroid drugs for less than 3 months. RNA isolated from PBMCs was used to make the TCR library. The same data also went into a second study, on T cells in Graves' hyperthyroidism and ophthalmopathy.

The sample was peripheral blood mononuclear cells (PBMCs), taken at new diagnosis, from a patient treated with antithyroid drugs. All receptors come from a woman under 40 with Graves disease.

The chain links TRBV7-9 to TRBJ2-7; 9 bases fit TRBD2. J lost 3 bases, V lost 3 bases, and 12 bases had no gene match. The CDR3 totals 17 residues. Germline V lookup: CDR1 SEHNR, CDR2 FQNEAQ (reference sequence). CDR3 protein: CASSLDWGGRAGYEQYF. The CDR3 bases are TGTGCCAGCAGCTTGGATTGGGGCGGGAGGGCCGGCTACGAGCAGTACTTC.

The gene calls are TRBV20-1 and TRBJ1-1, with D uncertain. Germline CDR1 DFQATT, CDR2 SNEGSKA (reference sequence). Trimming pared 5 bases from V and 3 bases from J, leaving 22 bases between. The CDR3 totals 16 residues. The CDR3, as DNA: TGCAGTGCTGCCGTCCTCAGGACGCCGCGGGACACTGAAGCTTTCTTT. Its translation is CSAAVLRTPRDTEAFF.

The chain recombines TRBV20-1 with TRBJ1-5; no reliable D call. Germline CDR1 DFQATT, CDR2 SNEGSKA (reference sequence). This CDR3 comprises 14 residues. Trimming took off 3 bases at V and 2 bases at J, with 11 bases between the two ends. Here the CDR3 DNA reads TGCAGTGCTAGTCGAGGGTTTGGCAATCAGCCCCAGCATTTT. Amino acids: CSASRGFGNQPQHF.

The genes are TRBV28 and TRBJ2-1, with 12 bases identical to TRBD2. The germline V gene encodes CDR1 MDHEN and CDR2 SYDVKM. The CDR3 is 15 residues long. With 6 bases clipped from V and 10 bases from J, the junction kept 10 bases outside the gene matches. The CDR3 loop is CASRLGTSGFGEQFF. DNA for the CDR3: TGTGCCAGCAGGCTCGGGACTAGCGGGTTCGGCGAGCAGTTCTTC.